This TCR beta chain is from a study of CD8 T cells in Susac syndrome (dated by TCRdb to between 2019 and 2020). About the study as a whole: Repertoire sequencing was used to test whether CD8+ T cell activation and differentiation in Susac syndrome was antigen driven. Study-wide conclusions, independent of this receptor: The study acknowledged that relatively few individuals were included in the TCR sequencing and HLA analysis.

Notes on this clonotype: Its binding antigen is unknown. The sample holds no much larger clone one base away, and base qualities are not on file.

Peripheral blood CD8+ and CD4+ T cells from healthy donors, Susac syndrome patients and multiple sclerosis patients were profiled by high-throughput TCR beta sequencing. Treatment-naive patients with stable or active relapsing-remitting disease fulfilling revised McDonald criteria were used as multiple sclerosis controls. CD8+ TEMRA cells were enriched by FACS, while bulk CD8+ and CD4+ T cells were purified by magnetic negative isolation. Blood was collected in EDTA tubes and processed within 24 hours, with PBMCs isolated through density gradient centrifugation. PBMCs destined for TCR sequencing were cryopreserved in liquid nitrogen and later thawed in a 37 °C water bath. The sorted or isolated CD4+, CD8+ and CD8+ TEMRA cells had a purity of 90% or higher. RNA was extracted using the RNeasy kit, and about 0.45 to 1 ug of the RNA was reverse transcribed with random hexamers. TCR beta CDR3 regions were amplified with the immunoSEQ multiplex PCR assay covering 54 Vbeta and 13 Jbeta segments. PCR amplification bias was corrected using a synthetic template baseline for primer optimization and computational correction. In the paper's pipeline: Reads were assigned to V, D and J genes according to IMGT and analyzed in immunoSEQ Analyzer, with only productive sequences retained. Clonality was calculated as one minus the Shannon entropy normalized by log2 of the number of productive unique sequences. For each patient and control, public and private clones were evaluated among the 100 most prevalent clones. A clone was defined as Susac-specific if it was absent from the healthy and MS cohorts, from 1052 published viral clones and from other ImmuneACCESS disease sequences. In TCRdb, the public reads were trimmed at Q25 with fastp and aligned with MiXCR, with productive beta chains retained. Entries that share a CDR3 protein sequence are merged under the most common genes and DNA. V and J calls and clone size were set by TCRdb, not the authors. The sample yields hundreds of thousands of distinct CDR3 sequences; about 95% were counted once. 0.082% of the sample comes from the top ten.

Trimming takes 7 bases off V and 2 bases off J; junction bases not matched to a gene: 8. Measured from the cysteine to the phenylalanine, the CDR3 is 14 residues long. The kept DNA is CDR3 alone, 42 bases in frame from the first base. Looking up the germline V gene yields CDR1 SQVTM and CDR2 ANQGSEA. This chain joins TRBV29-1 to TRBJ2-3; the junction holds 8 bases that match TRBD1. This receptor was taken from a human donor with multiple sclerosis. Sequenced: CD4+ T cells from PBMCs. The DNA sequence is TGCAGCGCCTCAAGGACAGGGTCCACAGATACGCAGTATTTT. Its protein reads: CSASRTGSTDTQYF.